Following are 15 T cell receptor beta chains from one sample sequenced in a study of blood T cells in healthy people across ages. Primed by a sample-barcoded 5' primer and a J-beta primer mix, a second PCR proceeded for about 6 to 11 cycles. A single record per CDR3 protein comes from TCRdb applying MiXCR to the 5' RACE reads. In the table there are hundreds of thousands of distinct CDR3 sequences, approximately 40% of which are singletons. Sequencing was carried out using blood. Receptors were obtained from a man of 80 years or more in good health.

This rearrangement joins TRBV6-2 or TRBV6-3 to TRBJ2-2; the D gene is possibly TRBD2 (5 bases). With 6 bases removed from V and 7 bases from J, the gap between germline ends came to 15 bases. The CDR3 runs 14 residues. Germline V gene sequence: CDR1 MNHEY, CDR2 SVGEGT. Written as DNA, the CDR3 is TGTGCCAGCAGCCTTTCACTAGGCCTCGGGGAGCTGTTTTTT. This encodes CASSLSLGLGELFF.

The chain combines TRBV30 with TRBJ2-3; 12 nucleotides line up with TRBD2. V lost 0 bases and J lost 0; bases outside the gene matches: 1. CDR1 is GTSNPN, CDR2 SVGIG, per germline (reference sequence). The CDR3 is 16 amino acids. DNA for the CDR3: TGTGCCTGGAGTGTACTAGCGGGAGGTAGCACAGATACGCAGTATTTT. Protein: CAWSVLAGGSTDTQYF.

The V and J genes are TRBV4-1 and TRBJ2-3, with D possibly being TRBD2 (6 bases). The V gene's germline CDR1 is MGHRA and CDR2 YSYEKL. V was shortened by 4 bases and J by 0 bases, with 20 bases between the two germline ends. The CDR3 has 18 amino acids. The CDR3 reads CASSLQMGLPSSTDTQYF. The CDR3 nucleotides read TGCGCCAGCAGCCTACAAATGGGACTGCCTTCTAGCACAGATACGCAGTATTTT.

This chain joins TRBV5-1 and TRBJ2-7; D possibly corresponds to TRBD1 (5 bases). V dropped 2 bases and J dropped 3 bases, with 6 bases sitting between them. CDR1 and CDR2 from the germline V gene are SGHRS and YFSETQ. The length of the CDR3 is 12 residues. The CDR3 DNA reads TGCGCCAGCAGCTTCAGGGACTACGAGCAGTACTTC. Translation gives CASSFRDYEQYF.

The genes are TRBV9 and TRBJ2-5, with 13 bases fitting TRBD2. V was pared by 0 bases and J by 11 bases, with 13 bases of the junction left unmatched. This CDR3 has 17 residues. Germline values: CDR1 SGDLS, CDR2 YYNGEE. CDR3 in amino acids: CASSVGGRGLAGVEQYF. CDR3 nucleotides: TGTGCCAGCAGCGTAGGTGGGAGAGGACTAGCGGGAGTTGAGCAGTACTTC.

The chain combines TRBV5-1 with TRBJ2-5; D not certain. Germline assignment: CDR1 SGHRS and CDR2 YFSETQ. V lost 3 bases to trimming and J lost 1 base, with 10 bases between them. This CDR3 has 14 amino acids. In DNA form, the CDR3 reads TGCGCCAGCAGCTCGCAGATTCCCCAAGAGACCCAGTACTTC. It codes for CASSSQIPQETQYF. The full variable domain, rest sourced from reference TRBV5-1 and TRBJ2-5, is KAGVTQTPRYLIKTRGQQVTLSCSPISGHRSVSWYQQTPGQGLQFLFEYFSETQRNKGNFPGRFSGRQFSNSRSEMNVSTLELGDSALYLCASSSQIPQETQYFGPGTRLLVL.

The genes are TRBV10-3 and TRBJ1-5, with a tentative D call TRBD1 (5 bases). This CDR3 is 13 amino acids long. The V and J ends lost 4 bases and 5 bases respectively, with 9 bases between them. CDR1 is ENHRY, CDR2 SYGVKD, per germline. The CDR3 DNA is TGTGCCATCAGTGGGGGGGTTGATCAGCCCCAGCATTTT. It codes for CAISGGVDQPQHF.

This clonotype has a count of ten or more. This chain links TRBV28 with TRBJ2-1, with 7 positions matching TRBD2. Germline V gives CDR1 MDHEN, CDR2 SYDVKM. This CDR3 region has 14 residues. The V gene end was trimmed by 6 bases and the J gene end by 5 bases; junction bases not matched to a gene: 7. The CDR3 spells CASSPGLADNEQFF. CDR3 DNA sequence: TGTGCCAGCAGCCCGGGGCTAGCGGACAATGAGCAGTTCTTC.

V gene TRBV12-3 or TRBV12-4 combines with J gene TRBJ2-2, with TRBD2 matching 8 bases. The CDR3 runs to 17 residues. Losses at the gene ends were 5 bases for V and 5 bases for J; bases not matched to a gene: 13. The CDR3 is CASSLAMGLEGTGELFF. CDR3 in DNA: TGTGCCAGCAGTCTGGCGATGGGACTAGAGGGAACCGGGGAGCTGTTTTTT.

The chain links TRBV12-3 or TRBV12-4 to TRBJ1-4; D uncertain. The V end lost 1 base, the J end lost 8 bases, and 11 bases lay between the germline ends. The CDR3 has 14 amino acids. DNA of the CDR3: TGTGCCAGCAGTTTAGAAAGTGTCAAAGAAAAACTGTTTTTT. It codes for CASSLESVKEKLFF.

This clonotype came up a few times. This chain joins TRBV5-1 and TRBJ2-1; D unresolved. Trimming took off 2 bases at V and 3 bases at J, with 9 bases between the two ends. The germline CDR1 and CDR2 sequences are SGHRS and YFSETQ. CDR3 length equals 14 residues. Here the CDR3 DNA reads TGCGCCAGCAGCTTCCGCAGGCGCTACAATGAGCAGTTCTTC. Translating gives CASSFRRRYNEQFF.

This clonotype was observed at least ten times. The genes are TRBV10-3 and TRBJ2-1, with 10 positions matching TRBD2. This CDR3 has 17 residues. V trimming: 0 bases; J trimming: 8 bases; junction bases outside the gene matches: 10. Germline-derived CDR1 and CDR2 are ENHRY and SYGVKD. CDR3 in DNA: TGTGCCATCAGTGAGTCCTCCCCTAGCGGGAGTTCAGATGAGCAGTTCTTC. Its translation: CAISESSPSGSSDEQFF.

The chain employs TRBV12-3 or TRBV12-4 and TRBJ1-5, with no clear D. The CDR3 totals 15 residues. Trimming took 1 base from V and 0 from J, leaving 7 bases between them. In nucleotides, the CDR3 is TGTGCCAGCAGTTTAGTTCCCGCTAGCAATCAGCCCCAGCATTTT. Its protein is CASSLVPASNQPQHF.

CDR3 in amino acids: CASSPGTGTEKLFF. The CDR3 nucleotides are TGCGCCAGCAGCCCGGGGACAGGTACTGAAAAACTGTTTTTT. The rearrangement joins TRBV5-1 to TRBJ1-4; 8 nucleotides align to TRBD1. Germline V gene lookup returns CDR1 SGHRS and CDR2 YFSETQ. J lost 7 bases, V lost 4 bases, and 6 bases had no gene match. This CDR3 region has 14 residues.

This clonotype appeared a few times. The V gene is TRBV20-1, the J gene TRBJ2-4; D unresolved. The better agreement between TRBJ2-5 and the DNA end casts doubt on the J call. The CDR3 sequence is 15 residues long. Per germline, CDR1 DFQATT and CDR2 SNEGSKA (reference sequence). The CDR3 sequence: CSARSVVAYKETQYF. The CDR3 DNA reads as TGCAGTGCTAGATCGGTAGTGGCATATAAAGAGACCCAGTACTTC.